This T cell receptor (beta chain) emerged from a study of shared T cell receptors in the human thymus. The CDR3 is made up of 14 amino acids. CDR1 and CDR2 (germline): SQVTM, ANQGSEA. The trim removed 3 bases at V and 7 bases at J, leaving 7 bases unmatched. In this sample, this clone turned up a few times. Libraries were prepared by immunoSEQ multiplex PCR; TCRdb keeps only in-frame clonotypes and omits some of them. The sample holds over 650,000 clones; around 87% are singletons and the top ten take about 0.0094%. This sample was also put to use in a study of human thymus T cells. Per that paper: Repertoires from thymus and blood appeared to show biased V and J gene usage.

This receptor was obtained from a boy younger than two with a congenital heart defect. Sequenced material: thymocytes. The chain couples TRBV29-1 to TRBJ2-1, with TRBD2 matching over 9 bases. In nucleotides, the CDR3 is TGCAGCGTTGACGTTAGCGGGAGAGAGAATGAGCAGTTCTTC. It is translated as CSVDVSGRENEQFF.